The 28 T cell receptor beta chains in this list originate from one sample, sequenced in a study of T cell clonality in common variable immunodeficiency. Study results and caveats: Common variable immunodeficiency TCR beta sequences reportedly had fewer deletions and N-nucleotide insertions.

Their cognate antigens are unknown. Sequencing used immunoSEQ multiplex PCR; TCRdb keeps in-frame clones, though not all of them. The specimen has about 16,000 clones, none found just once. Sequencing was done on a sample of peripheral blood mononuclear cells. All receptors derive from a human donor with common variable immunodeficiency.

Turning to this clone: The sequence runs out 3 residues before the end of the CDR3; the remainder is reconstructed from the germline J gene. V gene TRBV18 combines with J gene TRBJ2-7; TRBD1 aligns across 9 bases. The germline CDR1 and CDR2 sequences are KGHSH and LQKENI. The V segment lost 4 bases and the J segment 2 bases; nucleotides outside the gene matches: 3. The CDR3 runs 14 residues. CDR3 amino acids: CASSLQGAPYEQYF. The CDR3 DNA, read in part, is TGTGCCAGCTCACTACAGGGGGCTCCCTACGAG.

Details on this clone: The CDR3 end falls 3 residues outside the read, so it is completed with the germline J gene. The chain joins TRBV7-6 to TRBJ2-6; 7 positions agree with TRBD1. Germline values: CDR1 SGHVS, CDR2 FNYEAQ. Trimming at V came to 6 bases and at J to 2 bases, leaving 4 bases not matched to a gene. CDR3 size: 15 residues. The part of the CDR3 DNA that was read is TGTGCCAGCAGTTCGCAGGGGGCTGGGGCCAACGTC. This translates into CASSSQGAGANV. The CDR3, in full, reads CASSSQGAGANVLTF.

With respect to this clone: The read ends 3 residues shy of where the CDR3 ends; the end is completed using the germline J gene. V is TRBV6-2 or TRBV6-3 and J is TRBJ2-3; 9 bases align to TRBD2. V gave up 2 bases and J gave up 5 bases; unmatched junction bases: 2. CDR3 length equals 14 residues. Germline CDR1 reads MNHEY; CDR2 reads SVGEGT. CDR3 DNA, as far as it was read: TGTGCCAGCAGTTACGGCGGGGGGGGAGATACG. Translation: CASSYGGGGDT. In full, the CDR3 is CASSYGGGGDTQYF.

This clone came up many times. Read data end 3 residues before the CDR3 end; the end is taken from the germline J gene. V usage is TRBV5-1 and J usage is TRBJ1-6; D is ambiguous. Trimming took off 2 bases at V and 6 bases at J, with 18 bases between the two ends. The germline V gene has CDR1 SGHRS and CDR2 YFSETQ. The CDR3 is 17 amino acids. The chain's CDR3 is CASSLTIFGRLNSPLHF. Partial CDR3 DNA: TGCGCCAGCAGCTTAACAATCTTTGGCAGGCTTAATTCACCC.

This clone was seen only a few times. Read sequence stops 3 residues before the CDR3 end, and the germline J gene provides the missing end. This chain links TRBV11-2 with TRBJ1-1; no definite D call. CDR1 and CDR2 (germline): SGHAT, FQNNGV. The V gene lost 3 bases and the J gene lost 4 bases, with 12 bases spanning the gap. This CDR3 is built from 14 residues. The sequenced CDR3 bases are TGTGCCAGCAGCTTGTCGGGGTTTGTCACTGAA. Translated, it gives CASSLSGFVTE. Given in full, the CDR3 is CASSLSGFVTEAFF. The complete variable domain, with remaining parts taken from reference TRBV11-2 and TRBJ1-1, reads EAGVAQSPRYKIIEKRQSVAFWCNPISGHATLYWYQQILGQGPKLLIQFQNNGVVDDSQLPKDRFSAERLKGVDSTLKIQPAKLEDSAVYLCASSLSGFVTEAFFGQGTRLTVV.

This clone was detected only a few times. The read ends 3 residues early relative to the CDR3; the germline J gene fills the gap. The chain links TRBV7-9 to TRBJ2-1, with a tentative D call TRBD1 (6 bases). The germline V gene has CDR1 SEHNR and CDR2 FQNEAQ (reference sequence). Between the trimmed V and J ends, which lost 4 bases and 6 bases, there was a span of 7 bases. This CDR3 spans 12 amino acids. The part of the CDR3 DNA that was read is TGTGCCAGCAGCTGGGACACCAATGAG. Translation: CASSWDTNE. The CDR3 as a whole reads CASSWDTNEQFF. The entire variable domain, with the rest obtained from reference TRBV7-9 and TRBJ2-1, is as follows: DTGVSQNPRHKITKRGQNVTFRCDPISEHNRLYWYRQTLGQGPEFLTYFQNEAQLEKSRLLSDRFSAERPKGSFSTLEIQRTEQGDSAMYLCASSWDTNEQFFGPGTRLTVL.

With regard to this clone: With the read ending 3 residues before the CDR3 end, the germline J gene is used to fill in that end. The V call is TRBV7-9, the J call TRBJ2-1; 11 nucleotides line up with TRBD2. In germline, CDR1 is SEHNR, CDR2 FQNEAQ (reference sequence). This CDR3 has 15 residues. V dropped 4 bases and J dropped 8; count of bases not matched to a gene: 7. The sequenced CDR3 bases are TGTGCCAGCAGCTGGGAACTAGCGGGGGTAGATGAG. It encodes CASSWELAGVDE. Given in full, the CDR3 is CASSWELAGVDEQFF.

Remarks on this clone: The missing CDR3 end, 3 residues past where the read stops, is filled in from the germline J gene. The chain carries TRBV18 and TRBJ2-3, with D unresolved. The CDR3 sequence is 14 residues long. Germline V gene sequence: CDR1 KGHSH, CDR2 LQKENI. V gave up 3 bases and J gave up 7 bases, with 14 bases separating them. The CDR3 sequence: CASSPLVTLNTQYF. Partial CDR3 DNA: TGTGCCAGCTCACCCCTAGTCACACTGAATACG.

Note on this clone: The sequenced fragment ends 3 residues before the CDR3 boundary, so the rest is inferred from the germline J gene. This rearrangement joins TRBV7-2 to TRBJ1-6; D might be TRBD1 (6 bases). Germline loops: CDR1 SGHTA, CDR2 FQGNSA. The V end lost 5 bases, the J end lost 3 bases, and 8 bases lay between the germline ends. There are 14 residues in the CDR3. Partial CDR3 DNA: TGTGCCAGCAGCCCGGACAGCTATAATTCACCC. Its translation: CASSPDSYNSP. The whole CDR3 is CASSPDSYNSPLHF.

A note on this clone: With the read ending 3 residues before the CDR3 end, the germline J gene is used to fill in that end. The rearrangement uses TRBV7-6 and TRBJ2-1; no clear D gene. The CDR3 is made up of 17 amino acids. Trimming took 0 bases from V and 7 from J, leaving 19 bases between them. Per the germline V gene, CDR1 is SGHVS and CDR2 is FNYEAQ. This CDR3 reads CASSLAHRSQAFNEQFF. CDR3 DNA (partial): TGTGCCAGCAGCTTAGCGCACCGTAGCCAAGCTTTTAATGAG. The whole variable domain, remainder taken from reference TRBV7-6 and TRBJ2-1, is GAGVSQSPRYKVTKRGQDVALRCDPISGHVSLYWYRQALGQGPEFLTYFNYEAQQDKSGLPNDRFSAERPEGSISTLTIQRTEQRDSAMYRCASSLAHRSQAFNEQFFGPGTRLTVL.

This clone was detected only a few times. Germline and junction disagree at one end, which may indicate a read error. The read ends 3 residues before the CDR3 terminus; that terminus is restored from the germline J gene. The rearrangement links TRBV7-9 to TRBJ2-7; D might be TRBD1 (6 bases). This CDR3 region has 13 residues. Germline lookup yields CDR1 SEHNR and CDR2 FQNEAQ (reference sequence). CDR3 loop: CSSSSRRGYEQYF. CDR3 bases read: TGTTCCAGCAGCTCCCGCAGGGGTTACGAG.

This clone came up many times. Read coverage stops 3 residues before the CDR3 terminus; the germline J gene supplies the remainder. The V call is TRBV20-1, the J call TRBJ1-2; TRBD1 aligns across 8 bases. The germline gives CDR1 DFQATT, CDR2 SNEGSKA (reference sequence). V dropped 2 bases and J dropped 4; count of bases not matched to a gene: 6. The CDR3 covers 14 residues. CDR3 DNA (partial): TGCAGTGCTAGAATGGACAGGGTCGGCTATGGC. Protein sequence: CSARMDRVGYG. The CDR3 as a whole reads CSARMDRVGYGYTF.

This clone appeared many times. The observed sequence ends 3 residues before the CDR3 terminus, with the missing tail filled in from the germline J gene. The rearrangement joins TRBV18 to TRBJ1-2; possibly TRBD1 for D (6 bases). CDR1 and CDR2 (germline): KGHSH, LQKENI. The ends were cut back, 3 bases at V and 3 bases at J, with 14 bases in the middle. The length of the CDR3 is 15 residues. The CDR3 protein is CASSPLGALDYGYTF. CDR3 DNA, as far as it was read: TGTGCCAGCTCACCGCTGGGGGCATTGGACTATGGC.

Within the sample, this clone is medium-sized (0.01 to 0.1%). The sequenced part of the CDR3 DNA is TGCAGCGTTTTGCTAGCTTTAAGCTCCTACAATGAG. As protein: CSVLLALSSYNE. In full, the CDR3 reads CSVLLALSSYNEQFF. The chain combines TRBV29-1 with TRBJ2-1; a possible D gene is TRBD2 (5 bases). The read falls 3 residues short of the CDR3 end, and the missing part is taken from the germline J gene. The V end was cut by 5 bases, the J end by 0 bases, with 14 bases between. The CDR3 spans 15 residues. CDR1 and CDR2 (germline): SQVTM, ANQGSEA.

Turning to this clone: The read stops 3 residues short of the end of the CDR3; the missing end is completed from the germline J gene. The chain recombines TRBV6-2 or TRBV6-3 with TRBJ1-4, with TRBD1 matching over 9 bases. Germline V CDR1 and CDR2: MNHEY, SVGEGT. This CDR3 has 15 residues. Germline trimming cut 5 bases from V and 5 bases from J; bases unmatched to any gene: 6. The sequenced CDR3 bases are TGTGCCAGCAGTCAGACCGGGACAGGGAATGAAAAA. Protein sequence: CASSQTGTGNEK. The full CDR3 protein reads CASSQTGTGNEKLFF.

Turning to this clone: The sequence runs out 3 residues before the end of the CDR3; the remainder is reconstructed from the germline J gene. V usage is TRBV7-2 and J usage is TRBJ2-5; no firm D call. Trimming took 5 bases from V and 1 from J, leaving 11 bases between them. Per germline, CDR1 SGHTA and CDR2 FQGNSA. The CDR3 runs to 14 residues. This CDR3 reads CASSPIRLQETQYF. The CDR3 DNA, read in part, is TGTGCCAGCAGCCCTATCAGGCTCCAAGAGACC.

This clone has a count of ten or more. With the read ending 3 residues before the CDR3 end, the germline J gene is used to fill in that end. The rearrangement joins TRBV20-1 to TRBJ2-1, with TRBD1 matching 9 bases. The germline V gene encodes CDR1 DFQATT and CDR2 SNEGSKA (reference sequence). The CDR3 spans 15 residues. V was pared by 3 bases and J by 7 bases, with 10 bases of the junction left unmatched. This chain's CDR3 is CSASPGQGSYNEQFF. CDR3 DNA (partial): TGCAGTGCTAGCCCCGGACAGGGGTCGTATAATGAG.

Turning to this clone: With the read ending 3 residues before the CDR3 end, the germline J gene is used to fill in that end. This sequence joins TRBV7-6 and TRBJ2-2, with D tentatively TRBD1 or TRBD2 (5 bases each). CDR1 and CDR2 from the germline V gene are SGHVS and FNYEAQ. This CDR3 spans 15 amino acids. V was pared by 3 bases and J by 5 bases, with 13 bases between. CDR3 sequence reads: CASSLLQGVTGELFF. CDR3 DNA (partial): TGTGCCAGCAGCTTGCTTCAGGGAGTAACCGGGGAG.

This clone was counted at least ten times. The read ends 3 residues shy of where the CDR3 ends; the end is completed using the germline J gene. V is TRBV5-1 and J is TRBJ2-1, with TRBD2 matching 8 bases. The length of the CDR3 is 15 residues. Per germline, CDR1 SGHRS and CDR2 YFSETQ. The trim removed 4 bases at V and 3 bases at J, leaving 6 bases unmatched. The CDR3 DNA, read in part, is TGCGCCAGCAGCCCGGTAGCGGGGTTCTACAATGAG. Amino acid sequence: CASSPVAGFYNE. The whole CDR3 sequence is CASSPVAGFYNEQFF.

This clone was picked up a small number of times. The read ends 3 residues before the CDR3 terminus; that terminus is restored from the germline J gene. The chain employs TRBV2 and TRBJ2-3; 8 positions agree with TRBD1. The CDR3 length is 14 residues. Unmatched junction bases numbered 5, after V lost 6 bases and J lost 3 bases. Germline V gives CDR1 SNHLY, CDR2 FYNNEI. The DNA read from the CDR3 is TGTGCCAGCAGCGTTGACAGGGGTACAGATACG. Protein product: CASSVDRGTDT. The CDR3 in its entirety is CASSVDRGTDTQYF. Variable domain in full (rest from reference TRBV2 and TRBJ2-3): EPEVTQTPSHQVTQMGQEVILRCVPISNHLYFYWYRQILGQKVEFLVSFYNNEISEKSEIFDDQFSVERPDGSNFTLKIRSTKLEDSAMYFCASSVDRGTDTQYFGPGTRLTVL.

About this clone: From the germline J gene comes the end of the CDR3, since the read stops 3 residues before it. V and J are TRBV19 and TRBJ1-2; TRBD1 might be the D (5 bases). The CDR3 contains 16 residues. The V end was cut by 4 bases, the J end by 4 bases, with 19 bases between. Germline V lookup: CDR1 LNHDA, CDR2 SQIVND (reference sequence). This CDR3 reads CASSTKQGGLLYGYTF. The covered CDR3 bases are TGTGCCAGTAGTACCAAGCAGGGCGGACTACTCTATGGC. The full variable domain, rest sourced from reference TRBV19 and TRBJ1-2, is DGGITQSPKYLFRKEGQNVTLSCEQNLNHDAMYWYRQDPGQGLRLIYYSQIVNDFQKGDIAEGYSVSREKKESFPLTVTSAQKNPTAFYLCASSTKQGGLLYGYTFGSGTRLTVV.

This clone was seen more than once but under ten times. The read terminates 3 residues before the CDR3 end, so the remaining end is supplied by the germline J gene. The gene calls are TRBV6-2 or TRBV6-3 and TRBJ1-5; a possible D gene is TRBD1 (5 bases). Germline values: CDR1 MNHEY, CDR2 SVGEGT. The CDR3 sequence is 15 residues long. Trimming left V 4 bases short and J 7 bases short, with 17 bases between. CDR3 amino acids: CASSSGAGVWQPQHF. Partial CDR3 DNA: TGTGCCAGCAGTTCGGGAGCGGGGGTCTGGCAGCCC.

The table lists this clone with many counts. The read ends 3 residues shy of where the CDR3 ends; the end is completed using the germline J gene. The chain combines TRBV20-1 with TRBJ2-3; 8 bases map to TRBD1. The V segment lost 5 bases and the J segment 8 bases; nucleotides outside the gene matches: 12. Germline V gene lookup returns CDR1 DFQATT and CDR2 SNEGSKA (reference sequence). The CDR3 extends over 14 amino acids. The covered CDR3 bases are TGCAGTGCTGCTACAGGGGGGACGGGATTTACG. Its translation: CSAATGGTGFT. The full CDR3 is CSAATGGTGFTQYF.

Comments on this clone: The read gets to within 3 residues of the CDR3 end, and the germline J gene fills in the rest. The chain links TRBV7-9 to TRBJ1-1; D not certain. Germline lookup yields CDR1 SEHNR and CDR2 FQNEAQ (reference sequence). The CDR3 contains 12 residues. This CDR3 is CASSLEQGSAFF. The covered CDR3 bases are TGTGCCAGCAGCTTAGAACAAGGGTCG.

This clone was recorded a few times. The read comes to an end 3 residues before the CDR3 does, leaving the germline J gene to fill in the end. The chain carries TRBV7-2 and TRBJ1-1; TRBD1 is a possible D gene (6 bases). Germline values: CDR1 SGHTA, CDR2 FQGNSA. This CDR3 has 15 amino acids. The part of the CDR3 DNA that was read is TGTGCCAGCAGCTTGTTTCAGGCACCAGGGGAGGAA. Its protein product is CASSLFQAPGEE. The full-length CDR3 reads as CASSLFQAPGEEAFF.

This clone was seen at least ten times. The read comes to an end 3 residues before the CDR3 does, leaving the germline J gene to fill in the end. V gene TRBV19 combines with J gene TRBJ1-1, with a weak D call TRBD1 (5 bases). Germline lookup yields CDR1 LNHDA and CDR2 SQIVND (reference sequence). Trimming pared 6 bases from V and 4 bases from J, leaving 18 bases between. The CDR3 spans 15 residues. Partial CDR3 DNA: TGTGCCAGTAGGGAGAATGGCCTCGGGGGCACTGAA. It translates to CASRENGLGGTE. The full-length CDR3 reads as CASRENGLGGTEAFF.

As concerns this clone: The sequenced fragment ends 3 residues before the CDR3 boundary, so the rest is inferred from the germline J gene. This rearrangement joins TRBV7-2 to TRBJ1-4, with 8 bases fitting TRBD1. The CDR3 has 13 amino acids. The germline CDR1 and CDR2 sequences are SGHTA and FQGNSA. V lost 5 bases and J lost 8; bases outside the gene matches: 4. The CDR3: CASSQRQGEKLFF. The sequenced part of the CDR3 DNA is TGTGCCAGCAGCCAACGACAGGGGGAAAAA.

In this sample, this clone turned up many times. The read finishes 3 residues shy of the CDR3 end, and the germline J gene is used to complete it. This chain uses TRBV29-1 with TRBJ1-5; D gene ambiguous. This CDR3 has 13 residues. Germline V gives CDR1 SQVTM, CDR2 ANQGSEA. The V and J ends lost 4 bases and 4 bases respectively, with 11 bases between them. CDR3 residues: CSVAGTENQPQHF. CDR3 DNA, as far as it was read: TGCAGCGTTGCTGGCACAGAAAATCAGCCC. Combining the CDR3 with reference TRBV29-1 and TRBJ1-5 gives the whole variable domain SAVISQKPSRDICQRGTSLTIQCQVDSQVTMMFWYRQQPGQSLTLIATANQGSEATYESGFVIDKFPISRPNLTFSTLTVSNMSPEDSSIYLCSVAGTENQPQHFGDGTRLSIL.